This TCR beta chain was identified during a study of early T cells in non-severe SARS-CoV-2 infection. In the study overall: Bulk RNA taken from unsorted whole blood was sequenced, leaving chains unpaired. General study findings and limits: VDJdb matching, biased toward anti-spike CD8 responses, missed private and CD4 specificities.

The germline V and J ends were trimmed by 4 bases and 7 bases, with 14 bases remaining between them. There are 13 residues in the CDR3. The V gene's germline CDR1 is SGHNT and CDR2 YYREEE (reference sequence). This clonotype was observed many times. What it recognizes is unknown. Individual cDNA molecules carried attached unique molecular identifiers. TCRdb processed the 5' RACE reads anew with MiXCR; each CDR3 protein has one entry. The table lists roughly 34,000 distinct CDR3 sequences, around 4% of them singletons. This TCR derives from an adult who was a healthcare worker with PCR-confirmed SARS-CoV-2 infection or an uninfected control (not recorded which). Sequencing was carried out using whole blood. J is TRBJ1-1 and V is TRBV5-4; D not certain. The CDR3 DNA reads TGTGCCAGCAGCGTTGGGTCACAGATTGAAGCTTTCTTT. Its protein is CASSVGSQIEAFF.